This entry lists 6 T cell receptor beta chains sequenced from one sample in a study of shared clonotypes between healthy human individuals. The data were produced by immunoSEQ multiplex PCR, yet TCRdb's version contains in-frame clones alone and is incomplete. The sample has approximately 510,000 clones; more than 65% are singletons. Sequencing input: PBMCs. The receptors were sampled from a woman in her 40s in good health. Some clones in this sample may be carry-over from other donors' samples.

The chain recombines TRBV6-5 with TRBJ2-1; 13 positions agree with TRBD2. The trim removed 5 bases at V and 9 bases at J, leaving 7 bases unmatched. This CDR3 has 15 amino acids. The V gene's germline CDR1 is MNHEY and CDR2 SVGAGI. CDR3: CASSPGTSGIAEQFF. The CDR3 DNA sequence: TGTGCCAGCAGTCCGGGGACTAGCGGGATTGCTGAGCAGTTCTTC.

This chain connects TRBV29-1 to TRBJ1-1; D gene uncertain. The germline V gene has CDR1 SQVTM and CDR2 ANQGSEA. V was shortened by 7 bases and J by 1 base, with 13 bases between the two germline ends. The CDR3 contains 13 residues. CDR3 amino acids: CSGAQARNTEAFF. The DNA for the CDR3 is TGCAGCGGGGCCCAGGCCCGGAACACTGAAGCTTTCTTT. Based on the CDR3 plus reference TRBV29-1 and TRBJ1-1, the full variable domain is SAVISQKPSRDICQRGTSLTIQCQVDSQVTMMFWYRQQPGQSLTLIATANQGSEATYESGFVIDKFPISRPNLTFSTLTVSNMSPEDSSIYLCSGAQARNTEAFFGQGTRLTVV.

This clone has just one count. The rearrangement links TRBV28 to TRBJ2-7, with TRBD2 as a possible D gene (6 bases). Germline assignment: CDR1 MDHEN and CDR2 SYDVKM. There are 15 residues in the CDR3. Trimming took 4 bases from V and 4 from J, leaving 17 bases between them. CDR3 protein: CASSSPGSGGYEQYF. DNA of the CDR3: TGTGCCAGCAGTTCCCCCGGGAGCGGAGGGTACGAGCAGTACTTC.

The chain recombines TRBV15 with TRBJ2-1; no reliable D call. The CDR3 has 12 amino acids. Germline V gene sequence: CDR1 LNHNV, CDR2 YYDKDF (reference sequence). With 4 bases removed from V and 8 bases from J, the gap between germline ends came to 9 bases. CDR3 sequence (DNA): TGTGCCACCAGCAAGGGCCGGGATGAGCAGTTCTTC. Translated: CATSKGRDEQFF.

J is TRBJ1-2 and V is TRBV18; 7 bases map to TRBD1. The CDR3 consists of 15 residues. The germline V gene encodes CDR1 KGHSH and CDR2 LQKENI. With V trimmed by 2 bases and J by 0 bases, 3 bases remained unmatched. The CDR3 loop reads CASSPGDRANYGYTF. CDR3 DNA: TGTGCCAGCTCACCAGGGGACAGAGCTAACTATGGCTACACCTTC.

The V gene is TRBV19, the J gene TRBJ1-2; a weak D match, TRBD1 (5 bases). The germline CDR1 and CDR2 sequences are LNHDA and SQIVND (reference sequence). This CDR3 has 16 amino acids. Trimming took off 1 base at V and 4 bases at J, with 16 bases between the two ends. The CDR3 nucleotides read TGTGCCAGTAGTATAGCAGGTTCAGGGCGTATCTATGGCTACACCTTC. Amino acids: CASSIAGSGRIYGYTF.